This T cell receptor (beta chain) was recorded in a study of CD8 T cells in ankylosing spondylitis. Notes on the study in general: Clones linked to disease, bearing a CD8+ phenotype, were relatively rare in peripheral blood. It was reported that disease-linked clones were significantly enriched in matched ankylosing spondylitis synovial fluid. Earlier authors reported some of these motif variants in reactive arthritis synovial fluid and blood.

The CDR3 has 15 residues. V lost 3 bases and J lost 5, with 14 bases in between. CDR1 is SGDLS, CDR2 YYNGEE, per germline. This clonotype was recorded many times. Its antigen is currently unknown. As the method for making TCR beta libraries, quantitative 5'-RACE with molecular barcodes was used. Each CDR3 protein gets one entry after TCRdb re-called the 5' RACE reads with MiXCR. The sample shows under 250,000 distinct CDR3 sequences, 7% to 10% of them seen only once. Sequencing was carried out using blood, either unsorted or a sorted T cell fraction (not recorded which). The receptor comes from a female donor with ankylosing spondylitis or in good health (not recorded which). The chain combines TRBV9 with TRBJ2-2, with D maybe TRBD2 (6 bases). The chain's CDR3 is CASSGTTPRTGELFF. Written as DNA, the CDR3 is TGTGCCAGCAGCGGGACTACGCCGAGAACCGGGGAGCTGTTTTTT.